This TCR beta chain was observed in a study of blood T cell repertoires in COVID-19. Study context: Samples of COVID-19 (acute and convalescent) were obtained from the United States, Italy and Spain.

All enrollees were about 18 to 100 years old and from 24 US areas. Self-reported history from a screening survey and questionnaire set each donor's cohort. The CDR3 consists of 16 residues. Germline-derived CDR1 and CDR2 are SSHAT and FNYEAQ (reference sequence). As regards this clone: One end of the junction is discordant with germline, which a read error may explain.

Authors' analysis steps: Reference gene primer amplification gave nucleated cell count estimates. Assay: immunoSEQ multiplex PCR; the TCRdb copy retains only in-frame clones and omits some. Clone size and the V and J calls come from that table; the DNA yielded D and trimming. The sample lists 200,000 to 250,000 clones; roughly nine tenths were seen once. Sequenced input: PBMCs or T cells enriched from blood (not recorded which). V gene TRBV7-7 combines with J gene TRBJ2-3, with D possibly TRBD1 on 6 matching bases. The receptor was derived from a woman in her 30s who had recovered from COVID-19. The CDR3 spells CASSPSPRGSIDTQYF. The CDR3 DNA is TGTGCTAGCAGCCCGTCCCCGAGGGGGTCTATAGATACGCAGTATTTT.